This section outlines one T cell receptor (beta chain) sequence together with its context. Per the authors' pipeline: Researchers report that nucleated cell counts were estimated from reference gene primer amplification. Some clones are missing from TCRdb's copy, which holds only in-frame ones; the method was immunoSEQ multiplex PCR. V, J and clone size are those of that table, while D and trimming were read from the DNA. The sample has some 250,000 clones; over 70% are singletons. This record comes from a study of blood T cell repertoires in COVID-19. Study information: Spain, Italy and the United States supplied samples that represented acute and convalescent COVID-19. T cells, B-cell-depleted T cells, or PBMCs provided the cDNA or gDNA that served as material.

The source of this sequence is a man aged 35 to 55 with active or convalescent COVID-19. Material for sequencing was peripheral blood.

This chain's CDR3 is CASSIDTGLRKLFF. The CDR3 DNA sequence: TGTGCCAGTAGTATAGATACTGGGCTACGAAAACTGTTTTTT. V is TRBV19 and J is TRBJ1-4; D is uncertain. Trimming removed 0 bases from V and 10 bases from J, with 12 bases in between. The germline V gene encodes CDR1 LNHDA and CDR2 SQIVND (reference sequence). This CDR3 has 14 residues.